This TCR beta chain appears in the sequencing data of a study of identical twins. In its sample, this clonotype was seen a few times. The germline V gene encodes CDR1 SGHVS and CDR2 FNYEAQ. V was pared by 4 bases and J by 8 bases, with 12 bases between. The CDR3 sequence is 14 residues long. A template switching step contributed a universal primer site, while unique molecular identifiers were present in the cDNA. TCRdb re-analysed the 5' RACE reads in MiXCR, keeping a single row per CDR3 protein. The sample carries 520,000 or so distinct CDR3 sequences, roughly a fifth recorded once. This sample also appeared in a second study, on T cells expressing NK-cell markers. That publication notes: Sorted CD3+CD56+NKG2C+, CD3+CD56+NKG2C- and CD3+CD56-NKG2C+ T-cell subsets were beta-chain profiled. Seven HCMV-seropositive donors and one seronegative donor made up the eight sequenced donors. Five or six of the donors carried dominant NKG2C+ clonotypes that took up roughly 1.0-8% of their CD8+ T cells.

This chain connects TRBV7-6 to TRBJ1-6, with D tentatively TRBD1 (5 bases). The receptor was derived from a woman younger than 35 in good health. The sample taken for sequencing was CD4+ T cells sorted from blood. The CDR3 here is CASSSRRGDSPLHF. The CDR3 DNA follows: TGTGCCAGCAGCTCCAGAAGGGGCGATTCACCCCTCCACTTT.